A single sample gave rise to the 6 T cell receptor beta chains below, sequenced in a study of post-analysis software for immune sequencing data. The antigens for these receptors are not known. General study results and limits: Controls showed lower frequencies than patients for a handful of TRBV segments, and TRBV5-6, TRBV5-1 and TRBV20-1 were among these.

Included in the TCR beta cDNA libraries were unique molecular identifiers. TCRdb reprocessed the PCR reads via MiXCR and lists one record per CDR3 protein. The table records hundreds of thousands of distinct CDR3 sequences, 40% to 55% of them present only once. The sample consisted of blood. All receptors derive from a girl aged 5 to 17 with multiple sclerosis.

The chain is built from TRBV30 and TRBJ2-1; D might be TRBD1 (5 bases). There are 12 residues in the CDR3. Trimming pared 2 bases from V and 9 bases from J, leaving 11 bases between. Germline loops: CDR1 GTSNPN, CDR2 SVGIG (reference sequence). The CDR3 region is CAWSPGSAEQFF. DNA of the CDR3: TGTGCCTGGAGTCCAGGGTCGGCTGAGCAGTTCTTC.

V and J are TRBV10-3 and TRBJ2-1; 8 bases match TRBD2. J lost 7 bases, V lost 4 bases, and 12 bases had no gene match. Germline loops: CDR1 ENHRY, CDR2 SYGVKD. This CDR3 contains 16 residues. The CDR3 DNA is TGTGCCATCAGTGCCTCGAGGGCGGGGGGCGGGAATGAGCAGTTCTTC. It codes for CAISASRAGGGNEQFF.

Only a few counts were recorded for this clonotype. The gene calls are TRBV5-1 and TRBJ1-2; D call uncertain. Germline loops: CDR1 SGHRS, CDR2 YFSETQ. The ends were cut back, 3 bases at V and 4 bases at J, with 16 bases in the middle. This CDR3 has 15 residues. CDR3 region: CASSSPGTPLYGYTF. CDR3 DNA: TGCGCCAGCAGCTCACCGGGAACTCCTCTCTATGGCTACACCTTC.

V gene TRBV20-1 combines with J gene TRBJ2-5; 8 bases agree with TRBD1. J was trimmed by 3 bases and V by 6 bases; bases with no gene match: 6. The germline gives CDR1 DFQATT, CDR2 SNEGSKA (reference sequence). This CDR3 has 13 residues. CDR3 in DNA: TGCAGTGCAGAACAGGGGGTAGAAGAGACCCAGTACTTC. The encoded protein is CSAEQGVEETQYF.

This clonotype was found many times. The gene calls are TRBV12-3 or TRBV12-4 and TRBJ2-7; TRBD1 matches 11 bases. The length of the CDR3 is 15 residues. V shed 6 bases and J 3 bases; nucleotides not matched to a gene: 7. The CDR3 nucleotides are TGTGCCAGCAGCCTGACCGGGACAGGGGGCTACGAGCAGTACTTC. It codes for CASSLTGTGGYEQYF.

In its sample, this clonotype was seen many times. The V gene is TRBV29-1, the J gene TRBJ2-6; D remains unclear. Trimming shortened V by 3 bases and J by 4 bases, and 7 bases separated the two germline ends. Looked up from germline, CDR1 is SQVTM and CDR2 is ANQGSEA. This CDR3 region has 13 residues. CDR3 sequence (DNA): TGCAGCGTTGAGGCCTCGGGGGCCAACGTCCTGACTTTC. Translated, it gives CSVEASGANVLTF.